These 28 T cell receptor beta chains were all obtained from the same sample, sequenced in a study of T cell changes during pregnancy in multiple sclerosis. Repertoires were generated with immunoSEQ multiplex PCR, while TCRdb's copy carries only in-frame clones and drops some. There are some 80,000 clones in the sample; 90% to 95% occur only once, and about 0.14% lies in the top ten. The sample consisted of CD4+ T cells from peripheral blood mononuclear cells, taken after pregnancy. These receptors were taken from a female donor with multiple sclerosis, enrolled in a pregnancy study.

This chain connects TRBV6-1 to TRBJ2-3; tentatively, D is TRBD1 (5 bases). The germline gives CDR1 MNHNS, CDR2 SASEGT. The V gene lost 1 base and the J gene lost 4 bases, with 18 bases spanning the gap. This CDR3 spans 17 amino acids. In DNA, the CDR3 is TGTGCCAGCAGTGAAGGGGGCCTTATTTCGGGCCCAGATACGCAGTATTTT. It translates to CASSEGGLISGPDTQYF.

The V and J genes are TRBV28 and TRBJ1-4, with D tentatively TRBD1 (6 bases). CDR3 length: 15 amino acids. Trimming took off 2 bases at V and 8 bases at J, with 15 bases between the two ends. Germline V gene sequence: CDR1 MDHEN, CDR2 SYDVKM. The chain's CDR3 is CASSLEVQGDEKLFF. CDR3 bases: TGTGCCAGCAGTTTAGAGGTACAGGGTGACGAAAAACTGTTTTTT.

The V call is TRBV7-2, the J call TRBJ2-7; 8 bases align to TRBD2. With 6 bases clipped from V and 4 bases from J, the junction kept 8 bases outside the gene matches. CDR1 and CDR2 from the germline V gene are SGHTA and FQGNSA. The CDR3 runs 14 residues. CDR3 nucleotides: TGTGCCAGCAGTTTAAGCGGGAGTTGGTACGAGCAGTACTTC. Its protein product is CASSLSGSWYEQYF. Drawing the rest from reference TRBV7-2 and TRBJ2-7, the complete variable domain is GAGVSQSPSNKVTEKGKDVELRCDPISGHTALYWYRQSLGQGLEFLIYFQGNSAPDKSGLPSDRFSAERTGGSVSTLTIQRTQQEDSAVYLCASSLSGSWYEQYFGPGTRLTVT.

V and J are TRBV28 and TRBJ2-1, with D perhaps TRBD2 (7 bases). CDR3 length: 15 residues. Trimming pared 7 bases from V and 2 bases from J, leaving 15 bases between. In germline, CDR1 is MDHEN, CDR2 SYDVKM. Here the CDR3 reads CASTQGGEAYNEQFF. The CDR3 DNA reads TGTGCCAGCACCCAAGGGGGGGAAGCCTACAATGAGCAGTTCTTC.

The chain joins TRBV28 to TRBJ2-7; D might be TRBD1 (6 bases). The germline gives CDR1 MDHEN, CDR2 SYDVKM. The CDR3 spans 14 residues. V shed 3 bases and J shed 2 bases, with 11 bases lying between them. The CDR3 DNA reads as TGTGCCAGCAGTTTGACAGGAAACACCTACGAGCAGTACTTC. Its protein is CASSLTGNTYEQYF.

J is TRBJ2-5 and V is TRBV29-1, with 10 nucleotides matching TRBD2. V dropped 4 bases and J dropped 4; count of bases not matched to a gene: 9. The germline CDR1 and CDR2 sequences are SQVTM and ANQGSEA. The CDR3 extends over 15 amino acids. The CDR3 spells CSVGSQAGGPETQYF. In DNA form, the CDR3 reads TGCAGCGTTGGTAGCCAAGCGGGAGGGCCAGAGACCCAGTACTTC.

V usage is TRBV4-2 and J usage is TRBJ2-3; 11 nucleotides line up with TRBD2. The CDR3 covers 18 residues. Germline CDR1 and CDR2: LGHNA and YNFKEQ. With 1 base clipped from V and 3 bases from J, the junction kept 9 bases outside the gene matches. The CDR3 reads CASSQVASASGRTDTQYF. CDR3 nucleotide sequence: TGTGCCAGCAGCCAAGTGGCCAGCGCTAGCGGGAGGACAGATACGCAGTATTTT.

Concerning this clone itself: The junction departs from germline at one end; a sequencing error may be responsible. The V and J genes are TRBV5-1 and TRBJ2-1; perhaps TRBD2 as D (6 bases). This CDR3 region has 13 residues. Germline V CDR1 and CDR2: SGHRS, YFSETQ. CDR3 loop: CASSLATGEGWIF. CDR3 nucleotides: TGCGCCAGCAGCTTGGCTACGGGGGAAGGTTGGATCTTC.

V and J are TRBV18 and TRBJ2-7; D is possibly TRBD1 (5 bases). Germline values: CDR1 KGHSH, CDR2 LQKENI. The CDR3 has 15 residues. V lost 1 base to trimming and J lost 3 bases, with 13 bases between them. The CDR3: CASSPREGASYEQYF. As DNA, the CDR3 is TGTGCCAGCTCACCACGAGAAGGGGCCAGCTACGAGCAGTACTTC.

The genes are TRBV5-1 and TRBJ2-5, with a tentative D call TRBD2 (5 bases). With the DNA end fitting TRBJ2-7 better, the J assignment may be wrong. This CDR3 contains 13 residues. The germline V gene encodes CDR1 SGHRS and CDR2 YFSETQ. The CDR3 loop reads CASSLTSSYEQYF. The CDR3 nucleotides read TGCGCCAGCAGCCTAACTAGCTCCTACGAGCAGTACTTC.

The chain employs TRBV5-1 and TRBJ2-1, with D possibly TRBD2 on 5 matching bases. Between the trimmed V and J ends, which lost 4 bases and 7 bases, there was a span of 6 bases. CDR3 length equals 11 residues. Germline V gene sequence: CDR1 SGHRS, CDR2 YFSETQ. CDR3 coding DNA: TGCGCCAGCAGCGGGAGTAATGAGCAGTTCTTC. This codes for CASSGSNEQFF.

The chain has TRBV10-3 and TRBJ1-1, with TRBD1 matching 8 bases. This CDR3 is 12 amino acids long. Unmatched junction bases numbered 2, after V lost 10 bases and J lost 1 base. CDR1 and CDR2 (germline): ENHRY, SYGVKD. CDR3 in DNA: TGTGCCACCGGGACAGGGAACACTGAAGCTTTCTTT. Protein: CATGTGNTEAFF.

The chain has TRBV7-2 and TRBJ2-5, with 13 bases lining up with TRBD2. CDR1 and CDR2 from the germline V gene are SGHTA and FQGNSA. The CDR3 is 15 residues long. V was pared by 6 bases and J by 5 bases, with 6 bases of the junction left unmatched. The chain's CDR3 is CASRRLAGGSETQYF. CDR3 DNA sequence: TGTGCCAGCAGGAGACTAGCGGGAGGTTCGGAGACCCAGTACTTC.

The chain employs TRBV7-6 and TRBJ1-2, with 8 bases aligning to TRBD1. Germline loops: CDR1 SGHVS, CDR2 FNYEAQ. The length of the CDR3 is 12 residues. The V segment lost 4 bases and the J segment 9 bases; nucleotides outside the gene matches: 4. The CDR3 is CASSSNRGSYTF. Here the CDR3 DNA reads TGTGCCAGCAGCTCCAACAGGGGGAGCTACACCTTC.

This clone has just a few counts. The V gene is TRBV28, the J gene TRBJ2-1; tentative D call: TRBD2 (6 bases). V lost 1 base and J 0 bases, leaving 13 bases between the germline ends. This CDR3 is built from 17 residues. In germline, CDR1 is MDHEN, CDR2 SYDVKM. In DNA form, the CDR3 reads TGTGCCAGCAGTTTATTCCCTAGCGCTAGCTCCTACAATGAGCAGTTCTTC. Protein: CASSLFPSASSYNEQFF.

The chain recombines TRBV30 with TRBJ2-7; D possibly corresponds to TRBD2 (6 bases). Germline V gives CDR1 GTSNPN, CDR2 SVGIG (reference sequence). Between the trimmed V and J ends, which lost 3 bases and 5 bases, there was a span of 8 bases. This CDR3 has 11 residues. The CDR3 spells CAWSGRDEQYF. CDR3 nucleotides: TGTGCCTGGAGCGGGAGAGACGAGCAGTACTTC.

The chain couples TRBV7-6 to TRBJ2-7; TRBD2 aligns across 9 bases. With V trimmed by 4 bases and J by 2 bases, 12 bases remained unmatched. The CDR3 spans 17 residues. Per germline, CDR1 SGHVS and CDR2 FNYEAQ. Written as DNA, the CDR3 is TGTGCCAGCAGCTCAACCTTCGCGGGAGGGTCTACCTACGAGCAGTACTTC. This gives the protein CASSSTFAGGSTYEQYF.

This chain joins TRBV19 and TRBJ1-5; 7 bases match TRBD1. Unmatched junction bases numbered 4, after V lost 1 base and J lost 1 base. Germline V lookup: CDR1 LNHDA, CDR2 SQIVND (reference sequence). The CDR3 consists of 16 residues. The CDR3 nucleotides read TGTGCCAGTAGTATAGGTTCGGGACAGAGCAATCAGCCCCAGCATTTT. This sequence encodes CASSIGSGQSNQPQHF. Full variable domain (remainder filled in from reference TRBV19 and TRBJ1-5): DGGITQSPKYLFRKEGQNVTLSCEQNLNHDAMYWYRQDPGQGLRLIYYSQIVNDFQKGDIAEGYSVSREKKESFPLTVTSAQKNPTAFYLCASSIGSGQSNQPQHFGDGTRLSIL.

The rearrangement uses TRBV7-3 and TRBJ2-1, with a weak D call TRBD2 (7 bases). The germline V gene encodes CDR1 SGHTA and CDR2 FQGTGA. The V gene lost 5 bases and the J gene lost 3 bases, with 23 bases spanning the gap. CDR3 length: 18 amino acids. The CDR3 sequence: CASSPLRQGTNHYNEQFF. CDR3 nucleotides: TGTGCCAGCAGCCCCCTGAGGCAGGGGACTAACCACTACAATGAGCAGTTCTTC.

The chain has TRBV5-4 and TRBJ1-2; a weak D match, TRBD1 (5 bases). Germline-derived CDR1 and CDR2 are SGHNT and YYREEE (reference sequence). This CDR3 is built from 15 residues. V was trimmed by 5 bases and J by 5 bases, leaving 19 bases between them. CDR3 loop: CASSPRGGVIYGYTF. The CDR3 DNA follows: TGTGCCAGCAGTCCCCGGGGAGGGGTAATTTATGGCTACACCTTC. Full variable domain (rest looked up from reference TRBV5-4 and TRBJ1-2): ETGVTQSPTHLIKTRGQQVTLRCSSQSGHNTVSWYQQALGQGPQFIFQYYREEENGRGNFPPRFSGLQFPNYSSELNVNALELDDSALYLCASSPRGGVIYGYTFGSGTRLTVV.

This chain uses TRBV10-3 with TRBJ2-1; D ambiguous. Trimming removed 6 bases at V and 5 bases at J, with 5 bases between. The germline gives CDR1 ENHRY, CDR2 SYGVKD. There are 11 residues in the CDR3. The CDR3 region is CAISAHNEQFF. DNA of the CDR3: TGTGCCATCAGCGCGCACAATGAGCAGTTCTTC.

The V gene is TRBV28, the J gene TRBJ1-5; possibly TRBD1 for D (6 bases). This CDR3 is 14 amino acids long. The germline CDR1 and CDR2 sequences are MDHEN and SYDVKM. V was clipped by 7 bases and J by 5 bases, with 15 bases between them. The CDR3 is CASNRGQPYQPQHF. DNA for the CDR3: TGTGCCAGCAATCGTGGACAGCCCTATCAGCCCCAGCATTTT.

This chain links TRBV7-9 with TRBJ2-5; D is perhaps TRBD2 (6 bases). This CDR3 region has 14 residues. Looked up from germline, CDR1 is SEHNR and CDR2 is FQNEAQ (reference sequence). The germline V and J ends were trimmed by 0 bases and 2 bases, with 7 bases remaining between them. CDR3 sequence: CASSLASGQETQYF. The CDR3 DNA reads TGTGCCAGCAGCTTAGCAAGCGGGCAAGAGACCCAGTACTTC.

This chain uses TRBV30 with TRBJ1-4, with a possible D match to TRBD1 (6 bases). CDR3 length equals 15 residues. Trimming cost V 2 bases and J 8 bases, with 18 bases left between them. CDR1 and CDR2 from the germline V gene are GTSNPN and SVGIG (reference sequence). CDR3 in amino acids: CAWSYPQGSQEKLFF. CDR3 sequence (DNA): TGTGCCTGGAGTTATCCACAGGGTTCTCAAGAAAAACTGTTTTTT.

This clone appeared once. The chain links TRBV30 to TRBJ1-6; D gene ambiguous. The CDR3 is 12 amino acids. V lost 2 bases and J lost 7, with 6 bases in between. Germline V gene lookup returns CDR1 GTSNPN and CDR2 SVGIG (reference sequence). The CDR3 nucleotides read TGTGCCTGGAGTCGGGAGAATTCACCCCTCCACTTT. Its translation: CAWSRENSPLHF.

The chain recombines TRBV18 with TRBJ1-2, with unresolved D. The germline V and J ends were trimmed by 2 bases and 4 bases, with 8 bases remaining between them. The CDR3 spans 13 residues. Germline V lookup: CDR1 KGHSH, CDR2 LQKENI. The CDR3 loop is CASSPNAGYGYTF. The DNA of the CDR3 is TGTGCCAGCTCACCAAACGCCGGCTATGGCTACACCTTC.

Points on this clone: A junction end diverges from the germline sequence, so it may reflect a read error. The chain links TRBV18 to TRBJ2-2, with 8 bases matching TRBD1. The CDR3 is 16 amino acids. CDR1 and CDR2 from the germline V gene are KGHSH and LQKENI. CDR3 DNA sequence: TGTGCCGGCTCACCAACCAGGGGGCCGAACACCGGGGAGCTGTTTTTT. Its translation is CAGSPTRGPNTGELFF.

This chain links TRBV2 with TRBJ2-3; 8 nucleotides line up with TRBD1. Germline assignment: CDR1 SNHLY and CDR2 FYNNEI. The CDR3 is 13 residues long. The CDR3 DNA is TGTGCAGGACAGGGAGTCGGAACAGATACGCAGTATTTT. Amino acid sequence: CAGQGVGTDTQYF.